This T cell receptor beta chain was identified in a study of blood T cell repertoires in COVID-19. Across the study: Collection of acute and convalescent COVID-19 samples took place in the United States, Italy and Spain.

This CDR3 is built from 14 residues. Trimming removed 0 bases at V and 4 bases at J, with 10 bases between. From germline, CDR1 is SGDLS and CDR2 YYNGEE. Per the authors' pipeline: Estimates of nucleated cell counts were drawn from the amplification of reference gene primers. The repertoire was sequenced with immunoSEQ multiplex PCR; TCRdb's copy has only in-frame clones and lacks some. That table is the source of V, J and clone size, and D and trimming were worked out from the DNA. Of about 310,000 clones in the sample, more than 75% were seen once. The chain has TRBV9 and TRBJ1-2; D is undetermined. The TCR sequence derives from a woman aged 45 to 65 who had recovered from COVID-19. Sequenced material: peripheral blood. Here the CDR3 reads CASSVVTDIYGYTF. CDR3 in DNA: TGTGCCAGCAGCGTAGTAACAGATATCTATGGCTACACCTTC.